The 3 T cell receptor beta chains below come from one sample, sequenced in a study of T-cell reconstitution after alpha-beta-depleted transplantation in children. Construction of the TCRbeta library involved unique molecular identifiers. TCRdb called the PCR reads again in MiXCR, with one record for every CDR3 protein. Among roughly 200,000 distinct CDR3 sequences listed, approximately 14% were seen once. Sample: PBMCs from the stem cell graft donor, taken from the stem cell graft. These receptors were taken from a human donor who donated a stem cell graft to a child with acute lymphoblastic leukemia.

This clonotype was seen at least ten times. V is TRBV7-6 and J is TRBJ2-3, with 15 bases identical to TRBD2. V lost 5 bases, J lost 7 bases, and 7 bases stayed unmatched. CDR1 is SGHVS and CDR2 is FNYEAQ in the germline V gene. The CDR3 consists of 16 residues. CDR3 coding DNA: TGTGCCAGCAGCCCGCCGGGACTAGCGGGAGGAAATACGCAGTATTTT. Encoded protein: CASSPPGLAGGNTQYF.

This clonotype was recorded many times. This chain uses TRBV12-3 or TRBV12-4 with TRBJ2-7; TRBD2 is a possible D gene (5 bases). V was pared by 5 bases and J by 4 bases, with 15 bases between. The CDR3 is 14 residues long. CDR3 bases: TGTGCCAGCAGTCGAGAGAAAGCGGTGTACGAGCAGTACTTC. Translation: CASSREKAVYEQYF.

This clonotype was detected many times. The chain employs TRBV12-3 or TRBV12-4 and TRBJ2-1; D not resolved. V lost 3 bases to trimming and J lost 1 base, with 4 bases between them. This CDR3 is built from 13 residues. In nucleotides, the CDR3 is TGTGCCAGCAGTTTCCTGTCCTACAATGAGCAGTTCTTC. Its protein product is CASSFLSYNEQFF.